This T cell receptor (beta chain) comes out of a study of blood T cells in healthy people across ages. V shed 1 base and J 1 base; nucleotides not matched to a gene: 1. This CDR3 spans 14 amino acids. Germline CDR1 and CDR2: DFQATT and SNEGSKA (reference sequence). Overall study findings and caveats: Roughly linear age-related decline in beta diversity appeared, significant by age about 37.

Combining a sample-barcoded 5' primer with a J-beta primer mix, a second PCR ran for roughly 7 to 12 cycles. Tags on each cDNA molecule came from a template-switch adaptor with 12 random nucleotides. TCRdb called the 5' RACE reads again in MiXCR, with one record for every CDR3 protein. Of over a million distinct CDR3 sequences listed, roughly 59% are singletons. For this clonotype: Its matching antigen is unknown.

The source of this sequence is a man younger than 35 in good health. The chain uses TRBV20-1 and TRBJ2-7, with 10 bases identical to TRBD1. Sequenced sample: blood. The CDR3 bases are TGCAGTGCTAGAGGACAGGGGGCTTCCTACGAGCAGTACTTC. Translation gives CSARGQGASYEQYF.